This T cell receptor beta chain was profiled in a study of cytomegalovirus exposure and HLA in healthy donors. PCR employed 60 Vbeta and 13 Jbeta primers. Libraries were prepared by immunoSEQ multiplex PCR; TCRdb keeps only in-frame clonotypes and omits some of them. This repertoire includes under 70,000 clones. Regarding this clone: Antigen unknown.

Findings of the study overall: Later analysis identified several of the most significant clusters that appeared linked to common viral pathogens. Certain sequence variants were highly shared and formed a cluster, and this cluster was likely a sequencing artifact. The records held CMV serostatus as the only immune exposure information.

Per germline, CDR1 MNHNS and CDR2 SASEGT. The CDR3 has 15 amino acids. With V trimmed by 6 bases and J by 7 bases, 4 bases remained unmatched. Sample: PBMCs. V and J are TRBV6-1 and TRBJ2-2; 14 bases agree with TRBD2. The receptor's source is a young woman in good health and CMV-seropositive. In DNA, the CDR3 is TGTGCCAGCAGGGGACTAGCGGGAGCTAACGGGGAGCTGTTTTTT. This encodes CASRGLAGANGELFF.